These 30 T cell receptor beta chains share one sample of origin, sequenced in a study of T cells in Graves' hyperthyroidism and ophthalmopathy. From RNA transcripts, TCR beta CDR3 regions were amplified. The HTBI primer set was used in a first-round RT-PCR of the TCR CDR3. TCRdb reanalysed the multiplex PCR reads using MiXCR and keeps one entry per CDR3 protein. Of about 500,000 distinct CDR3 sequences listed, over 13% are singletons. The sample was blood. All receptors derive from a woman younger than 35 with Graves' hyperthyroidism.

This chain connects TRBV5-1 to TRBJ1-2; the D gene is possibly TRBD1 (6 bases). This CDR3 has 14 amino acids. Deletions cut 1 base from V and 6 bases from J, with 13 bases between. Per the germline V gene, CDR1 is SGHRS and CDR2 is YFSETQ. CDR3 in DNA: TGCGCCAGCAGCTTGTCACAGGGAGGAGATGGCTACACCTTC. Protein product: CASSLSQGGDGYTF.

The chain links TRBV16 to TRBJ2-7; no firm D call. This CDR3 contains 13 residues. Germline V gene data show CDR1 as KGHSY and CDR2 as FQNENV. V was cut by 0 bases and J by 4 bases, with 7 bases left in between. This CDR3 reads CASSQSRAYEQYF. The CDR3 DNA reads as TGTGCCAGCAGCCAATCTCGGGCTTACGAGCAGTACTTC.

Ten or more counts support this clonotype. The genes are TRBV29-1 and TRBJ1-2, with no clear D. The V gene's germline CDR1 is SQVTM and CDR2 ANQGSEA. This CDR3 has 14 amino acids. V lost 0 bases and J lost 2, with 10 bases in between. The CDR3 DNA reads TGCAGCGTTGAAGAACGGAACCGAAACTATGGCTACACCTTC. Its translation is CSVEERNRNYGYTF.

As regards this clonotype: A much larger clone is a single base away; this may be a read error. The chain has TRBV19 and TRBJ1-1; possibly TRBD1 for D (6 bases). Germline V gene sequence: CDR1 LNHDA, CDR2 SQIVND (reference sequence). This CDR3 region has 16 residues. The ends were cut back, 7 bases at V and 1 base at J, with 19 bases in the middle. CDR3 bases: TGTGCCAGTATCCCTTATCGGGGGCTGGGGAACACTGAAGCTTTCTTT. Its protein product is CASIPYRGLGNTEAFF.

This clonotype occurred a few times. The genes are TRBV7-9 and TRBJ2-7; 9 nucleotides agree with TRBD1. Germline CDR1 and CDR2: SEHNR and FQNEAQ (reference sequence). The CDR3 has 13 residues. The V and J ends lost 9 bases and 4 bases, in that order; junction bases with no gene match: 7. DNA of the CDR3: TGTGCCAGTACAACAGGGGGCGAGTACGAGCAGTACTTC. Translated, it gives CASTTGGEYEQYF.

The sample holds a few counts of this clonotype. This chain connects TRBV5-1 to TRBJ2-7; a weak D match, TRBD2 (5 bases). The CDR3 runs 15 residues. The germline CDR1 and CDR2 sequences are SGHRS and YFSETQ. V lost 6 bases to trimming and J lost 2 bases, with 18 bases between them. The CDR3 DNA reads TGCGCCAGCAATACGGGATACCTGAGTCCCTACGAGCAGTACTTC. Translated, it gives CASNTGYLSPYEQYF. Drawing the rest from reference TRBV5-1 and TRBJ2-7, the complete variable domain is KAGVTQTPRYLIKTRGQQVTLSCSPISGHRSVSWYQQTPGQGLQFLFEYFSETQRNKGNFPGRFSGRQFSNSRSEMNVSTLELGDSALYLCASNTGYLSPYEQYFGPGTRLTVT.

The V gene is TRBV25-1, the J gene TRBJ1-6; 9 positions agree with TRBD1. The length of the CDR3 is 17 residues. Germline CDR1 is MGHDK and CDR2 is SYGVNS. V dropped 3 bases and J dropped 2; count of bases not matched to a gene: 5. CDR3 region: CASSDGDRVTYNSPLHF. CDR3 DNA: TGTGCCAGCAGTGACGGGGACAGGGTTACCTATAATTCACCCCTCCACTTT. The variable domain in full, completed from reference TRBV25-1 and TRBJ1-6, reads EADIYQTPRYLVIGTGKKITLECSQTMGHDKMYWYQQDPGMELHLIHYSYGVNSTEKGDLSSESTVSRIRTEHFPLTLESARPSHTSQYLCASSDGDRVTYNSPLHFGNGTRLTVT.

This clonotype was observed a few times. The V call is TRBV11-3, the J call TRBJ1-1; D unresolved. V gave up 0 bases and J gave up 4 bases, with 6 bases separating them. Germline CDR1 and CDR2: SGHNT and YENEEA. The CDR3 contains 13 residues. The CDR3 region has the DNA TGTGCCAGCAGCTTAGAAAGGGCCACTGAAGCTTTCTTT. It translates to CASSLERATEAFF.

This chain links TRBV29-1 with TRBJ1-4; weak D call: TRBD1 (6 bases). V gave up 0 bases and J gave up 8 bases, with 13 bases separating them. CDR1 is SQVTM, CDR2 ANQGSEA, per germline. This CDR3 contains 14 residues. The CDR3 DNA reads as TGCAGCGTTGAAGAGCAGGGGACAAGGGAAAAACTGTTTTTT. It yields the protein CSVEEQGTREKLFF.

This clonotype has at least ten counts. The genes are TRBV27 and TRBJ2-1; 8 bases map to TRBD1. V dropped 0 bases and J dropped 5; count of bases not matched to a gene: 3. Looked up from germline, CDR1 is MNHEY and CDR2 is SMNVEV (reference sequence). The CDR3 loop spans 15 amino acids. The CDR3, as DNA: TGTGCCAGCAGTTTATCGGGACAGGCGCACAATGAGCAGTTCTTC. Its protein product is CASSLSGQAHNEQFF.

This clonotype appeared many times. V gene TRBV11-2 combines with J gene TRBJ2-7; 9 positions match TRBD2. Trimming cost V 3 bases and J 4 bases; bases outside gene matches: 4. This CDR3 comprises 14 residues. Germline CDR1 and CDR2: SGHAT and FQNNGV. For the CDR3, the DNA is TGTGCCAGCAGCTTCGGACTAGCGCAGTACGAGCAGTACGTC. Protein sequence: CASSFGLAQYEQYV.

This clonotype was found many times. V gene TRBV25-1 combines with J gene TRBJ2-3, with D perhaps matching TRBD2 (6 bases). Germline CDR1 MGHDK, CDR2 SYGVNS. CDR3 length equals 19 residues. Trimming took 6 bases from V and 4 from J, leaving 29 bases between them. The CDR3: CASSTAEQEPSVLADTQYF. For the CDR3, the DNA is TGTGCCAGCAGCACGGCAGAGCAAGAACCTAGCGTATTAGCAGATACGCAGTATTTT.

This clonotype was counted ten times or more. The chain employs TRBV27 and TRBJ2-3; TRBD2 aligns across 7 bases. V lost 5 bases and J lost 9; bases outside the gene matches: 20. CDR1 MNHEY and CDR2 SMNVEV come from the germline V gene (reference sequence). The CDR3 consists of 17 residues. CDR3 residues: CASSLSPITSVLDTQYF. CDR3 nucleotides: TGTGCCAGCAGTCTCTCCCCTATCACTAGCGTCCTCGACACGCAGTATTTT.

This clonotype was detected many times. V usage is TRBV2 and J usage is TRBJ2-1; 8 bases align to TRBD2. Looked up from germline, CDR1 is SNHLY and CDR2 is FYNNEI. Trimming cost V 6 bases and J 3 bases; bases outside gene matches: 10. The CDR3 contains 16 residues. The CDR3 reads CASRGTSFSFYNEQFF. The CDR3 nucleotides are TGTGCCAGCAGGGGGACTAGTTTTTCTTTCTACAATGAGCAGTTCTTC.

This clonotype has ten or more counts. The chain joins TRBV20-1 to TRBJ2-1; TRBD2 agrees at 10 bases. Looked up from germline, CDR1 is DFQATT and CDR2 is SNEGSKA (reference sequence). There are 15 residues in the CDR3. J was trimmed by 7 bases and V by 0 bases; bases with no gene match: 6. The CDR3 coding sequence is TGCAGTGCTAGAGATATGGGGACTAGCGTGAATGAGCAGTTCTTC. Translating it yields CSARDMGTSVNEQFF.

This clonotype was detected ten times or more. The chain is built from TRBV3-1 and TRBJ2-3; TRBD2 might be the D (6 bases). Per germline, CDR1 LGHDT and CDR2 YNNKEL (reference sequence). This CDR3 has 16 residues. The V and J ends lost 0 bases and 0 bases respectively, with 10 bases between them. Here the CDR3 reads CASSQDGSWSTDTQYF. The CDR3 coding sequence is TGTGCCAGCAGCCAAGACGGGAGCTGGAGCACAGATACGCAGTATTTT.

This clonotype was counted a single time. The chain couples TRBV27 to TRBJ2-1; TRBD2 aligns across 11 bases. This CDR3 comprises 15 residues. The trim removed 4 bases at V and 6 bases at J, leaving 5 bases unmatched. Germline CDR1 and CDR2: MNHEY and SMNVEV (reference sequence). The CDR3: CASSSGLAVRNEQFF. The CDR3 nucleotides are TGTGCCAGCAGTTCGGGACTAGCGGTCCGCAATGAGCAGTTCTTC.

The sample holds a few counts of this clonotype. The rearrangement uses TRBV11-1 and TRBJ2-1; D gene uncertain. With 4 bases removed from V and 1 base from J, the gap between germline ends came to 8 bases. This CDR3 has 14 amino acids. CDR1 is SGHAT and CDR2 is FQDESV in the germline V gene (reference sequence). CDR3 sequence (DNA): TGTGCCAGCAGCTCAACACCGTCCTACAATGAGCAGTTCTTC. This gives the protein CASSSTPSYNEQFF.

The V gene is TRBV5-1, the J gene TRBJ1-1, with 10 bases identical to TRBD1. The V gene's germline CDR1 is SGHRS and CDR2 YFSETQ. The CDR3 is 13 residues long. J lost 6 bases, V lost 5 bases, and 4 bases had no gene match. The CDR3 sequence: CASRAGQGAEAFF. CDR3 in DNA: TGCGCCAGCAGAGCTGGACAGGGGGCTGAAGCTTTCTTT.

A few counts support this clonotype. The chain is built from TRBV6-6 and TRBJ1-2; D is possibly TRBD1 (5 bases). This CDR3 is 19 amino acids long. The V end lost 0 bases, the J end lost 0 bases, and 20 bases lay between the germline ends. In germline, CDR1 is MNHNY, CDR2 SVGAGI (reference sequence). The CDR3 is CASSYSSGGYRAANYGYTF. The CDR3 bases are TGTGCCAGCAGTTACTCGAGTGGGGGTTATAGAGCTGCTAACTATGGCTACACCTTC.

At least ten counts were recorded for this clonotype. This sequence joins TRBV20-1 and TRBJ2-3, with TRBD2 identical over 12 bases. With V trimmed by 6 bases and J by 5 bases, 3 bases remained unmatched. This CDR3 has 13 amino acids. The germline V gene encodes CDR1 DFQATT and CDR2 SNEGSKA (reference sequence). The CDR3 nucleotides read TGCAGTGCAGAGACTAGCGGGAGAGATACGCAGTATTTT. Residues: CSAETSGRDTQYF.

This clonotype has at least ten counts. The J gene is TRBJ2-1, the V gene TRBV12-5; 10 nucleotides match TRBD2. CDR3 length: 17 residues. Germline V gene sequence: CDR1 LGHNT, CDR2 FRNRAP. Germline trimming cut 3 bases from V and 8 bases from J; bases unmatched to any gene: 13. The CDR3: CASGFQILAGDIDEQFF. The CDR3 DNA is TGTGCTAGTGGTTTTCAAATTCTAGCGGGAGATATCGATGAGCAGTTCTTC. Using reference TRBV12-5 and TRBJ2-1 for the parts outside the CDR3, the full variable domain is DARVTQTPRHKVTEMGQEVTMRCQPILGHNTVFWYRQTMMQGLELLAYFRNRAPLDDSGMPKDRFSAEMPDATLATLKIQPSEPRDSAVYFCASGFQILAGDIDEQFFGPGTRLTVL.

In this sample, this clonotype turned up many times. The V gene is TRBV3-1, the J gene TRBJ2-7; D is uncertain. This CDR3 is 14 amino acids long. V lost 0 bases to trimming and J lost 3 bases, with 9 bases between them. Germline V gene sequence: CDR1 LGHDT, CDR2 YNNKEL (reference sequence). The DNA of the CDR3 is TGTGCCAGCAGCCAAGAGGGGTCCTACTACGAGCAGTACTTC. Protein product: CASSQEGSYYEQYF.

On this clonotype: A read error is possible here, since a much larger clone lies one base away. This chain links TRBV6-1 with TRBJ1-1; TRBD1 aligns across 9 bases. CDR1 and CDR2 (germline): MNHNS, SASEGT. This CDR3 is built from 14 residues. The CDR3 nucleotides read TGTGCCAGCAGTACAACAGGGGGCTTTACTGAAGCTCTCTTT. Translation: CASSTTGGFTEALF.

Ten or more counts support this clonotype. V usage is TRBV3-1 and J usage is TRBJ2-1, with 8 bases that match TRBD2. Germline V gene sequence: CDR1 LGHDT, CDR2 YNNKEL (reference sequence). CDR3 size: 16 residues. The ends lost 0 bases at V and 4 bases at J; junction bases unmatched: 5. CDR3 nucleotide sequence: TGTGCCAGCAGCCAAGATTTGAGCGGGAGTTACAATGAGCAGTTCTTC. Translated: CASSQDLSGSYNEQFF.

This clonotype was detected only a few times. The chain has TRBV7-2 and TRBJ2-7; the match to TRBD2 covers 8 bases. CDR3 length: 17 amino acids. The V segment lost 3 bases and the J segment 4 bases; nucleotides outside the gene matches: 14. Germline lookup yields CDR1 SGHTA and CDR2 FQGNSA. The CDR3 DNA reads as TGTGCCAGCAGCTTGTGGGCCTTAGCGGGAATGGCATACGAGCAGTACTTC. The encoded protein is CASSLWALAGMAYEQYF.

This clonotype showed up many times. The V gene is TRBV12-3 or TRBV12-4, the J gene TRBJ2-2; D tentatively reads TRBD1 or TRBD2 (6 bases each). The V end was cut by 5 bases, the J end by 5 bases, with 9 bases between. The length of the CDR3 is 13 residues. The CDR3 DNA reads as TGTGCCAGCAGTACAGGGAGGACCGGGGAGCTGTTTTTT. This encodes CASSTGRTGELFF.

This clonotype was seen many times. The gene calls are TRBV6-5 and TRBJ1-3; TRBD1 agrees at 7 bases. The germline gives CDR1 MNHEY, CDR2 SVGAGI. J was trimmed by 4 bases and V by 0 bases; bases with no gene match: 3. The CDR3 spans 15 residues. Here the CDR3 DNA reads TGTGCCAGCAGTTACTCGACAGGGCGCGGAAACACCATATATTTT. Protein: CASSYSTGRGNTIYF.

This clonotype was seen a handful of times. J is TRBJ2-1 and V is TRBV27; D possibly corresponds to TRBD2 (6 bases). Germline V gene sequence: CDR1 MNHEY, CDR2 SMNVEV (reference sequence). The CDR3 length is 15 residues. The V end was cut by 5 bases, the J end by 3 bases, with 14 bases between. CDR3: CASSRPGGNYNEQFF. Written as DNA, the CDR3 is TGTGCCAGCAGTCGACCGGGCGGGAACTACAATGAGCAGTTCTTC.

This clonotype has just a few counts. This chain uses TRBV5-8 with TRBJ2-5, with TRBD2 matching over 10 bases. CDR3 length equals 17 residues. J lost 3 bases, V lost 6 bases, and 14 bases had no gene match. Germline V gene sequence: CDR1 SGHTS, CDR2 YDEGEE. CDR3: CASNLPTIGLAEETQYF. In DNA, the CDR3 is TGTGCCAGCAACTTACCGACCATCGGACTAGCGGAAGAGACCCAGTACTTC.